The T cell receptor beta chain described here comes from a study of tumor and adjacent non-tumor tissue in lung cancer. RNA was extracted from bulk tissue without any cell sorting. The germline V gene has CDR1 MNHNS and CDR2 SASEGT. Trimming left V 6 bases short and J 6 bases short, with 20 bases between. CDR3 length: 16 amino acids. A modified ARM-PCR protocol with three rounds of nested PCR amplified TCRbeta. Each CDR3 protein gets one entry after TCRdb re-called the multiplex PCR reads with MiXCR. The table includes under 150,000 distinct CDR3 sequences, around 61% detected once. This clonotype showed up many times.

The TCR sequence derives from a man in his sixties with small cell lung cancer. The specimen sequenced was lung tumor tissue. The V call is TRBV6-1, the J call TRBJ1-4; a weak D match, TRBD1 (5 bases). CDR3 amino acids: CASSPQTSLGDEKLFF. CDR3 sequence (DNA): TGTGCCAGCAGCCCTCAGACTTCACTAGGGGATGAAAAACTGTTTTTT.